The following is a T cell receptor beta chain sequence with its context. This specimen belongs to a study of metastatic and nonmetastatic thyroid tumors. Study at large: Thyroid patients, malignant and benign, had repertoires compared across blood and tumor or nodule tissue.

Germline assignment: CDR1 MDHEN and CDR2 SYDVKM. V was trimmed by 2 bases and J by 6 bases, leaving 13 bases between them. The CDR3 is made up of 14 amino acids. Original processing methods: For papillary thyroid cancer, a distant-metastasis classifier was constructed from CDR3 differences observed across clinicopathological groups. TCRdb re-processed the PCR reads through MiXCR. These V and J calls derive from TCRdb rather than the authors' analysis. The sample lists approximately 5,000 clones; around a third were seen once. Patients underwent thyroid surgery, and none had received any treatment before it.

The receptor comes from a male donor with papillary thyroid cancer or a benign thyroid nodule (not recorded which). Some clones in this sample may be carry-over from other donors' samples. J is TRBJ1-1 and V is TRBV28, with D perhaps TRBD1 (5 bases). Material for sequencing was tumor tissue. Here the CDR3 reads CASSLPGMGAEAFF. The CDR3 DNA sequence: TGTGCCAGCAGTTTACCAGGGATGGGCGCTGAAGCTTTCTTT. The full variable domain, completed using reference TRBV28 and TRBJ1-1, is DVKVTQSSRYLVKRTGEKVFLECVQDMDHENMFWYRQDPGLGLRLIYFSYDVKMKEKGDIPEGYSVSREKKERFSLILESASTNQTSMYLCASSLPGMGAEAFFGQGTRLTVV.